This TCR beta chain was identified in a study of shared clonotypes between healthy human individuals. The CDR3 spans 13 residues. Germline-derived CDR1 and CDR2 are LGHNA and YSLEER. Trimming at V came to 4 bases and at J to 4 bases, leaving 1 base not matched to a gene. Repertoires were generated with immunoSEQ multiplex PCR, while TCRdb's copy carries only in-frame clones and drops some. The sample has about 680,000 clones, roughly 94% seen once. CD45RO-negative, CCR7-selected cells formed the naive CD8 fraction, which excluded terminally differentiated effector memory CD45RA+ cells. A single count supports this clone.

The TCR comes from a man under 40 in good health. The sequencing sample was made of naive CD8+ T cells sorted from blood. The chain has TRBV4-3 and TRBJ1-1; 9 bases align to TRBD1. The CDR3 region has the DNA TGCGCCAGCAGCCGGGGACAGGGCACTGAAGCTTTCTTT. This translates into CASSRGQGTEAFF.